Sequencing of this T cell receptor beta chain was carried out in a study of blood T cell repertoires in COVID-19. Some clones are missing from TCRdb's copy, which holds only in-frame ones; the method was immunoSEQ multiplex PCR. The sample shows roughly 180,000 clones, about 85% of them seen only once. Germline V lookup: CDR1 LNHNV, CDR2 YYDKDF (reference sequence). V lost 4 bases and J lost 2, with 17 bases in between. The CDR3 has 16 amino acids. This TCR came from a woman in her thirties or forties with acute COVID-19. The chain employs TRBV15 and TRBJ2-5, with D tentatively TRBD2 (5 bases). Sequencing was performed on PBMCs or T cells enriched from blood (not recorded which). The CDR3 reads CATSMGASRQQETQYF. The CDR3 DNA sequence: TGTGCCACCAGCATGGGTGCTAGCAGACAACAAGAGACCCAGTACTTC.